These 24 T cell receptor beta chains were all obtained from the same sample, sequenced in a study of Graves' ophthalmopathy and Graves' hyperthyroidism. Amplification of the TCR beta CDR3 regions used RNA transcripts (as template). Second-round multiplex PCR followed a first-round RT-PCR using HTBI primers. TCRdb re-derived calls from the multiplex PCR reads in MiXCR, one entry per CDR3 protein. The sample gives 1 million to 1.3 million distinct CDR3 sequences, roughly two fifths of which show up once; approximately 12% is in the top ten. Sequenced: peripheral blood or thyroid tissue (not recorded which). All receptors come from an adult man with Graves' hyperthyroidism.

This clonotype was detected ten times or more. The chain is built from TRBV12-3 or TRBV12-4 and TRBJ1-6, with D unresolved. The length of the CDR3 is 14 residues. V was cut by 6 bases and J by 7 bases, with 13 bases left in between. The CDR3 sequence is CASRAEGVNSPLHF. CDR3 DNA: TGTGCCAGCAGAGCCGAGGGAGTAAATTCACCCCTCCACTTT.

This clonotype was counted ten times or more. The CDR3 loop reads CASSPRQGPDEQYF. CDR3 nucleotide sequence: TGCGCCAGCAGCCCCAGACAGGGTCCGGACGAGCAGTACTTC. V is TRBV4-3 and J is TRBJ2-7, with 7 bases that match TRBD1. The CDR3 contains 14 residues. Germline V gene data show CDR1 as LGHNA and CDR2 as YSLEER. V dropped 4 bases and J dropped 5; count of bases not matched to a gene: 8.

Ten or more counts support this clonotype. The chain combines TRBV14 with TRBJ2-7; the D is unclear. The CDR3 is made up of 15 amino acids. The germline V gene encodes CDR1 SGHDN and CDR2 FVKESK. Trimming shortened V by 1 base and J by 1 base, and 11 bases separated the two germline ends. CDR3 nucleotides: TGTGCCAGCAGCCAAGTTGGGTTACGGTCCTACGAGCAGTACTTC. Translating it yields CASSQVGLRSYEQYF.

The rearrangement joins TRBV7-2 to TRBJ2-7; D is tentatively TRBD1 or TRBD2 (5 bases each). V was cut by 5 bases and J by 0 bases, with 26 bases left in between. Germline CDR1 and CDR2: SGHTA and FQGNSA. The CDR3 loop spans 19 amino acids. In DNA, the CDR3 is TGTGCCAGCAGCCAAGGGACCGGGTGGCTAGAGTCAGGCTCCTACGAGCAGTACTTC. Protein: CASSQGTGWLESGSYEQYF.

This clonotype was detected many times. J is TRBJ1-1 and V is TRBV13; the D is unclear. Germline V CDR1 and CDR2: PRHDT, FYEKMQ (reference sequence). V was pared by 2 bases and J by 6 bases, with 13 bases between. The CDR3 is 14 residues long. CDR3 bases: TGTGCCAGCAGCTTACGGATAACGAGTCCTGAAGCTTTCTTT. Translated: CASSLRITSPEAFF.

Details on this clonotype: At one boundary the junction diverges from the germline segment, which might be a read error. The chain carries TRBV28 and TRBJ2-5, with 8 bases aligning to TRBD2. Germline V gene data show CDR1 as MDHEN and CDR2 as SYDVKM. The CDR3 spans 15 residues. The CDR3: CVSRPTGTRGETQYF. The CDR3 nucleotides read TGTGTCAGCAGACCCACCGGGACTAGAGGAGAGACCCAGTACTTC.

This chain joins TRBV5-1 and TRBJ2-5, with 10 nucleotides matching TRBD2. Germline CDR1 SGHRS, CDR2 YFSETQ. CDR3 length equals 18 residues. The V gene end was trimmed by 2 bases and the J gene end by 2 bases; junction bases not matched to a gene: 12. CDR3 bases: TGCGCCAGCAGCTTAGTACTAGCGGGACGAGGTGGGCAAGAGACCCAGTACTTC. Amino acid sequence: CASSLVLAGRGGQETQYF.

This clonotype was detected many times. The chain carries TRBV24-1 and TRBJ1-5; D gene uncertain. The CDR3 is 14 residues long. The germline V and J ends were trimmed by 2 bases and 3 bases, with 7 bases remaining between them. CDR1 is KGHDR and CDR2 is SFDVKD in the germline V gene. The CDR3, as DNA: TGTGCCACCAGTGATTCCAATCCCAATCAGCCCCAGCATTTT. It encodes CATSDSNPNQPQHF.

This clonotype was seen repeatedly, ten times or more. The chain recombines TRBV29-1 with TRBJ2-7; TRBD2 is a possible D gene (6 bases). The CDR3 loop spans 14 amino acids. V was pared by 4 bases and J by 1 base, with 14 bases between. CDR1 is SQVTM, CDR2 ANQGSEA, per germline. The CDR3 protein is CSVVGGPGSYEQYF. The CDR3 bases are TGCAGCGTTGTGGGGGGACCGGGTTCCTACGAGCAGTACTTC.

This clonotype was found many times. The chain couples TRBV3-1 to TRBJ1-2; D remains ambiguous. Trimming removed 0 bases from V and 4 bases from J, with 12 bases in between. CDR1 LGHDT and CDR2 YNNKEL come from the germline V gene (reference sequence). CDR3 size: 15 residues. The CDR3 DNA follows: TGTGCCAGCAGCCAAGACCATCGGCGGAGCTATGGCTACACCTTC. It codes for CASSQDHRRSYGYTF. Full variable domain (rest looked up from reference TRBV3-1 and TRBJ1-2): DTAVSQTPKYLVTQMGNDKSIKCEQNLGHDTMYWYKQDSKKFLKIMFSYNNKELIINETVPNRFSPKSPDKAHLNLHINSLELGDSAVYFCASSQDHRRSYGYTFGSGTRLTVV.

The rearrangement links TRBV10-3 to TRBJ1-2, with a weak D call TRBD1 (5 bases). Trimming shortened V by 3 bases and J by 8 bases, and 16 bases separated the two germline ends. This CDR3 comprises 14 residues. Germline lookup yields CDR1 ENHRY and CDR2 SYGVKD. The CDR3 sequence: CAISELRGDNGYTF. CDR3 nucleotides: TGTGCCATCAGTGAACTTCGAGGGGATAACGGCTACACCTTC.

The table lists this clonotype with many counts. This chain joins TRBV6-6 and TRBJ2-7; D is perhaps TRBD1 (6 bases). There are 13 residues in the CDR3. Germline V lookup: CDR1 MNHNY, CDR2 SVGAGI (reference sequence). V shed 9 bases and J shed 0 bases, with 12 bases lying between them. The CDR3, as DNA: TGTGCCAGTCAGGACAGACGCTCCTACGAGCAGTACTTC. This translates into CASQDRRSYEQYF.

This clonotype was counted a few times. At one of its ends the junction is not consistent with the germline gene, which may arise from a read error. Here the CDR3 reads CASSQDQQSYEQYF. CDR3 sequence (DNA): TGCGCCAGCAGCCAAGATCAACAGTCCTACGAGCAGTACTTC. The chain carries TRBV7-2 and TRBJ2-7; unclear D gene. Germline V gene lookup returns CDR1 SGHTA and CDR2 FQGNSA. The CDR3 is made up of 14 amino acids.

Concerning this clonotype: The junction departs from the called germline gene at one end, perhaps through a read error. V and J are TRBV24-1 and TRBJ2-7; TRBD1 might be the D (6 bases). The CDR3 has 15 amino acids. CDR1 and CDR2 (germline): KGHDR, SFDVKD. CDR3 residues: CAISYLRGSSYEQYF. The DNA of the CDR3 is TGTGCCATCAGTTACCTGAGGGGGAGCTCCTACGAGCAGTACTTC.

This clonotype has just a few counts. The V and J genes are TRBV27 and TRBJ2-7, with a possible D match to TRBD1 (6 bases). This CDR3 has 14 residues. V was trimmed by 3 bases and J by 5 bases, leaving 14 bases between them. From germline, CDR1 is MNHEY and CDR2 SMNVEV (reference sequence). The CDR3 nucleotides are TGTGCCAGCAGTTTGGGACAACTTAGGGACGAGCAGTACTTC. As protein: CASSLGQLRDEQYF.

About this clonotype: A read error is possible here, since a much larger clone lies one base away. The V and J genes are TRBV11-1 and TRBJ2-7; the match to TRBD1 covers 9 bases. Germline V gives CDR1 SGHAT, CDR2 FQDESV (reference sequence). The CDR3 is made up of 14 amino acids. CDR3 sequence reads: CASSAGQGVYGQYF. The CDR3 DNA is TGTGCCAGCAGCGCGGGACAGGGTGTATACGGGCAGTACTTC.

This chain links TRBV4-1 with TRBJ1-2, with D possibly TRBD1 on 5 matching bases. Trimming shortened V by 2 bases and J by 4 bases, and 14 bases separated the two germline ends. Germline CDR1 is MGHRA and CDR2 is YSYEKL. The CDR3 runs 15 residues. DNA for the CDR3: TGCGCCAGCAGCCAATCCCCGACAGAACTCTATGGCTACACCTTC. Its protein product is CASSQSPTELYGYTF.

The chain combines TRBV9 with TRBJ2-6; TRBD1 matches at 10 bases. The germline V gene has CDR1 SGDLS and CDR2 YYNGEE. This CDR3 comprises 17 residues. J lost 3 bases, V lost 4 bases, and 7 bases had no gene match. CDR3 loop: CASSRRQGASGANVLTF. The CDR3 region has the DNA TGTGCCAGCAGCAGGAGACAGGGGGCAAGTGGGGCCAACGTCCTGACTTTC.

This clonotype occurred many times. The chain has TRBV20-1 and TRBJ1-1; no firm D call. V lost 5 bases and J lost 3, with 10 bases in between. The germline gives CDR1 DFQATT, CDR2 SNEGSKA (reference sequence). CDR3 length: 12 amino acids. CDR3 sequence: CSADRGYTEAFF. As DNA, the CDR3 is TGCAGTGCTGATCGGGGTTACACTGAAGCTTTCTTT.

This clonotype was seen only once. This sequence may be a read error, since a much larger clone differs from it by one base. The V call is TRBV7-2, the J call TRBJ2-5, with 10 bases aligning to TRBD1. CDR1 is SGHTA, CDR2 FQGNSA, per germline. The CDR3 covers 14 residues. V dropped 6 bases and J dropped 5; count of bases not matched to a gene: 6. The CDR3 spells CASRTGGRVETQYF. In DNA form, the CDR3 reads TGTGCCAGCAGGACAGGGGGCCGGGTGGAGACCCAGTACTTC.

A remark on this clonotype: This could be a read error, since a much larger clone is one nucleotide away. The CDR3 ends on some other residue instead of the conserved phenylalanine or tryptophan, so this is likely a read error. The rearrangement links TRBV19 to TRBJ1-1; 8 bases agree with TRBD1. Unmatched junction bases numbered 14, after V lost 4 bases and J lost 7 bases. This CDR3 region has 16 residues. The V gene's germline CDR1 is LNHDA and CDR2 SQIVND (reference sequence). The CDR3 DNA reads as TGTGCCAGTAGTAACCCCCCCGGACAGGGCCGATATGAAGCTTTCTGT. The encoded protein is CASSNPPGQGRYEAFC.

This clonotype was detected ten times or more. The chain combines TRBV10-3 with TRBJ2-2, with 14 bases lining up with TRBD2. Germline CDR1 is ENHRY and CDR2 is SYGVKD. The CDR3 sequence is 18 residues long. J gave up 3 bases and V 3 bases, and 6 bases lay outside the gene matches. The CDR3: CAISDWTSGGRDTGELFF. In nucleotides, the CDR3 is TGTGCCATCAGTGACTGGACTAGCGGGGGGCGGGACACCGGGGAGCTGTTTTTT.

Of note for this clonotype: A much bigger clone sits one base away, suggesting this may be a read error. This sequence joins TRBV7-2 and TRBJ2-7; D is undetermined. Looked up from germline, CDR1 is SGHTA and CDR2 is FQGNSA. This CDR3 comprises 12 residues. CDR3 loop: CASSLDAFERYF. CDR3 nucleotides: TGTGCCAGCAGCTTAGATGCTTTCGAGCGGTACTTC.

This chain uses TRBV7-2 with TRBJ1-5, with D maybe TRBD1 (5 bases). The CDR3 covers 17 residues. CDR1 and CDR2 (germline): SGHTA, FQGNSA. V lost 3 bases and J 6 bases, leaving 21 bases between the germline ends. The DNA for the CDR3 is TGTGCCAGCAGCTTTGGACAAGCGGCAGGCCTTGGTCAGCCCCAGCATTTT. It codes for CASSFGQAAGLGQPQHF.